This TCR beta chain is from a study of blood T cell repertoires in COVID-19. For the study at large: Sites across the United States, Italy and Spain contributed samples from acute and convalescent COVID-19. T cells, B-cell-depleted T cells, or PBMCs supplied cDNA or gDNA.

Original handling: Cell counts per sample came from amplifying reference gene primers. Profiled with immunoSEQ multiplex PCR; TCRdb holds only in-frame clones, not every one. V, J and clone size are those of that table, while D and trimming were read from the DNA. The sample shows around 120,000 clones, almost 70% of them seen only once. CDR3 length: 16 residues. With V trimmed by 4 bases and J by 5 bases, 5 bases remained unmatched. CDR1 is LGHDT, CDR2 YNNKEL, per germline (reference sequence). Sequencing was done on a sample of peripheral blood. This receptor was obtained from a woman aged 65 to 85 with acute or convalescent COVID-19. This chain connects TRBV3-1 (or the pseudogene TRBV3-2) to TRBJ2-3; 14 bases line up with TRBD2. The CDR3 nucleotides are TGTGCCAGCAGCCCGGGACTAGCGGGAGTTATAGATACGCAGTATTTT. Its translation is CASSPGLAGVIDTQYF.